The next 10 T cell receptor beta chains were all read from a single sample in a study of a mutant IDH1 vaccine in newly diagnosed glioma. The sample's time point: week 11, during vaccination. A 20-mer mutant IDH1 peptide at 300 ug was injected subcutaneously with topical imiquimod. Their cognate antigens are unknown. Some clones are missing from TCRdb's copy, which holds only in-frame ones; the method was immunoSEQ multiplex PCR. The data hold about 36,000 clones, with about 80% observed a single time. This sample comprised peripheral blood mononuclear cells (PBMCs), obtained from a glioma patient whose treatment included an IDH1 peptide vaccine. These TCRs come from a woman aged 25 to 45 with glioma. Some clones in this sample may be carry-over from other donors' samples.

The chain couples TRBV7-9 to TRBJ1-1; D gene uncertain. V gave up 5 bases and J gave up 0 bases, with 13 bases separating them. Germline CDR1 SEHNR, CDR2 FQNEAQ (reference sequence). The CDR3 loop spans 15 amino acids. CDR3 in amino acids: CASSLGRVMNTEAFF. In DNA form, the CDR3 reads TGTGCCAGCAGCCTAGGGAGAGTGATGAACACTGAAGCTTTCTTT. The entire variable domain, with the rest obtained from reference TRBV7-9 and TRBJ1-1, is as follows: DTGVSQNPRHKITKRGQNVTFRCDPISEHNRLYWYRQTLGQGPEFLTYFQNEAQLEKSRLLSDRFSAERPKGSFSTLEIQRTEQGDSAMYLCASSLGRVMNTEAFFGQGTRLTVV.

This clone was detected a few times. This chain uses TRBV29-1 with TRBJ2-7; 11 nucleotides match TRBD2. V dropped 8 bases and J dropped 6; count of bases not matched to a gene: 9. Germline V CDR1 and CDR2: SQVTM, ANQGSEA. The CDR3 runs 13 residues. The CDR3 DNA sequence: TGCAGCATCTCGCTAGCGGGAGGAGGCGAGCAGTACTTC. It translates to CSISLAGGGEQYF.

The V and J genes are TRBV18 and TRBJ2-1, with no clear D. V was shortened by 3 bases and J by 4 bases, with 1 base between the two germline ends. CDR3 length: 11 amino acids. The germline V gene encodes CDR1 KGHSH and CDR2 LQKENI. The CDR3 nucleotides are TGTGCCAGCTCACCGTACAATGAGCAGTTCTTC. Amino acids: CASSPYNEQFF.

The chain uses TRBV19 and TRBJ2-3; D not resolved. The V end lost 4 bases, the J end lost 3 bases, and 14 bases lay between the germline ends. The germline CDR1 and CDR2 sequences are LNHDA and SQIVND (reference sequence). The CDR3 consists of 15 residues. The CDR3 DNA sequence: TGTGCCAGTAGTAATAGCCCAGGCATGACAGATACGCAGTATTTT. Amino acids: CASSNSPGMTDTQYF.

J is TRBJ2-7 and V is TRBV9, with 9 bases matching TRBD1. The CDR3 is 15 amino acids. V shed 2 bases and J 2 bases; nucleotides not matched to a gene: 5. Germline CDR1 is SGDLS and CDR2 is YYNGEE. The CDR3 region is CASSVTGQGTYEQYF. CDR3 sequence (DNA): TGTGCCAGCAGCGTCACGGGACAGGGCACCTACGAGCAGTACTTC.

In nucleotides, the CDR3 is TGTGCCAGTAGTCTGACCGAGGGTTGGGGACAGGTATTCCTCGACTATGGCTACACCTTC. It is translated as CASSLTEGWGQVFLDYGYTF. The chain couples TRBV19 to TRBJ1-2, with TRBD1 matching over 8 bases. The CDR3 consists of 20 residues. Trimming at V came to 5 bases and at J to 3 bases, leaving 23 bases not matched to a gene. Germline assignment: CDR1 LNHDA and CDR2 SQIVND (reference sequence).

CDR3 sequence: CASSPTPGVYGKNIQYF. The CDR3 DNA sequence: TGTGCCAGCAGCCCCACCCCAGGGGTATATGGCAAAAACATTCAGTACTTC. The chain recombines TRBV11-3 with TRBJ2-4; tentatively, D is TRBD1 (6 bases). Looked up from germline, CDR1 is SGHNT and CDR2 is YENEEA. CDR3 length: 17 residues. V was clipped by 5 bases and J by 3 bases, with 20 bases between them. Using reference TRBV11-3 and TRBJ2-4 for the parts outside the CDR3, the full variable domain is EAGVVQSPRYKIIEKKQPVAFWCNPISGHNTLYWYLQNLGQGPELLIRYENEEAVDDSQLPKDRFSAERLKGVDSTLKIQPAELGDSAVYLCASSPTPGVYGKNIQYFGAGTRLSVL.

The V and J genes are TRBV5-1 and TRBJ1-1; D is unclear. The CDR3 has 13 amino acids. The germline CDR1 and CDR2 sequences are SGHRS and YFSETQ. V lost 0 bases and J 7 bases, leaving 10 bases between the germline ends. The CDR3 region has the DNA TGCGCCAGCAGCTTGGCCGGCACGTTTGAAGCTTTCTTT. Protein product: CASSLAGTFEAFF.

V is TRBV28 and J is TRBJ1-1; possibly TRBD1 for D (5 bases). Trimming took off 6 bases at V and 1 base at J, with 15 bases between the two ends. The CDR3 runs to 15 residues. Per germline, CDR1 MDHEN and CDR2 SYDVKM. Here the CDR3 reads CASSQLRGGNTEAFF. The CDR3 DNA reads TGTGCCAGCAGCCAATTAAGGGGAGGGAACACTGAAGCTTTCTTT.

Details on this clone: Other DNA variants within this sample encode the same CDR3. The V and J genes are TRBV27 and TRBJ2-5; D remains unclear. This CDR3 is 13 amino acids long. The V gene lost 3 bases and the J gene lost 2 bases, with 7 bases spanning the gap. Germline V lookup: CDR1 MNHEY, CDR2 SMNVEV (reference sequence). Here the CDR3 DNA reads TGTGCCAGCAGTTTGGGCACTCAAGAGACCCAGTACTTC. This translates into CASSLGTQETQYF.